This T cell receptor (beta chain) was captured in a study of breast tumors, draining lymph nodes, adjacent tissues. The V end was cut by 2 bases, the J end by 8 bases, with 10 bases between. This CDR3 has 13 amino acids. CDR1 and CDR2 from the germline V gene are MNHEY and SMNVEV (reference sequence). Samples came from axillary lymph nodes draining the breast cancer. TCRdb analysed the multiplex PCR reads with MiXCR anew, one entry per CDR3 protein. The sample includes fewer than 150,000 distinct CDR3 sequences, around 20% seen only once; the top ten take 2% to 2.5%. Whole-study results and caveats: Tumor TCR diversity was below lymph nodes but above nontumor tissue.

This clonotype appeared a few times. Its antigen is still unknown. The sequenced sample consisted of axillary lymph node tissue. The rearrangement uses TRBV27 and TRBJ2-1; perhaps TRBD2 as D (5 bases). This TCR derives from a female donor with breast cancer. Some clones in this sample may be carry-over from other donors' samples. The chain's CDR3 is CASSLREGDEQFF. In DNA, the CDR3 is TGTGCCAGCAGTTTAAGAGAGGGAGATGAGCAGTTCTTC.